This T cell receptor (beta chain) was sequenced in a study of blood T cell repertoires in COVID-19. Overall study context: Sites in the United States, Italy and Spain provided acute and convalescent COVID-19 samples.

In the original processing: Amplification of reference gene primers was used by the study to estimate nucleated cell counts. The data were produced by immunoSEQ multiplex PCR, yet TCRdb's version contains in-frame clones alone and is incomplete. Clone size and V and J calls were adopted from that table, with D and trimming inferred from the DNA. The data contain some 130,000 clones, roughly 88% of them singletons. Between the trimmed V and J ends, which lost 6 bases and 2 bases, there was a span of 13 bases. The CDR3 totals 14 residues. CDR1 and CDR2 from the germline V gene are SNHLY and FYNNEI. The TCR sequence derives from a middle-aged man with acute or convalescent COVID-19. Material for sequencing was peripheral blood. The chain recombines TRBV2 with TRBJ1-2; D uncertain. Here the CDR3 DNA reads TGTGCCAGCAGAGGGAGTACGTCAAACTATGGCTACACCTTC. Translated, it gives CASRGSTSNYGYTF.